What follows are 14 T cell receptor beta chains derived from one specimen sequenced in a study of blood T cell repertoires in COVID-19 (dated by TCRdb to 2018 to 2021). The library was prepared using the immunoSEQ multiplex PCR assay. Not all clones reach the TCRdb copy of this immuneACCESS table, which keeps in-frame sequences only. Checked studies attribute under half of the gap to unresolved V genes and leave the rest unexplained. The sample table lists fewer than 500,000 clones, more than 85% of them with a count of one. The ten largest make up around 4.5% of the sample. The sequenced material came from peripheral blood. These TCRs come from a woman in her thirties with acute or convalescent COVID-19.

This rearrangement joins TRBV7-7 to TRBJ1-1; TRBD1 is a possible D gene (5 bases). Germline CDR1 reads SSHAT; CDR2 reads FNYEAQ (reference sequence). There are 14 residues in the CDR3. Between the trimmed V and J ends, which lost 5 bases and 1 base, there was a span of 11 bases. The CDR3 nucleotides are TGTGCCAGCAGCCCCGGGGGGTCGAACACTGAAGCTTTCTTT. Protein: CASSPGGSNTEAFF.

This clone showed up just once. The CDR3 sequence: CASSLSMDRMNTEAFF. DNA of the CDR3: TGTGCCAGCTCACTCTCGATGGACAGAATGAACACTGAAGCTTTCTTT. V and J are TRBV18 and TRBJ1-1, with D maybe TRBD1 (6 bases). Per germline, CDR1 KGHSH and CDR2 LQKENI. The length of the CDR3 is 16 residues. The germline V and J ends were trimmed by 4 bases and 0 bases, with 15 bases remaining between them.

V gene TRBV4-2 combines with J gene TRBJ2-5; a weak D match, TRBD2 (5 bases). This CDR3 is built from 13 residues. Germline V gives CDR1 LGHNA, CDR2 YNFKEQ. The V gene lost 2 bases and the J gene lost 7 bases, with 11 bases spanning the gap. CDR3 DNA sequence: TGTGCCAGCAGCCAACTCGACGAGGGGACCCAGTACTTC. Translated, it gives CASSQLDEGTQYF.

The chain carries TRBV9 and TRBJ2-2; TRBD1 aligns across 7 bases. From germline, CDR1 is SGDLS and CDR2 YYNGEE. V shed 0 bases, J shed 6 bases, and the junction held 2 bases outside the gene matches. CDR3 size: 14 residues. The CDR3 reads CASSVGDRAGELFF. The CDR3 bases are TGTGCCAGCAGCGTAGGGGACAGAGCCGGGGAGCTGTTTTTT.

This sequence joins TRBV7-3 and TRBJ2-2; TRBD1 aligns across 10 bases. Germline V gene lookup returns CDR1 SGHTA and CDR2 FQGTGA. V lost 3 bases, J lost 6 bases, and 4 bases stayed unmatched. The CDR3 is 15 residues long. The CDR3 DNA reads TGTGCCAGCAGCTTGGACAGGGGGTGGGCCGGGGAGCTGTTTTTT. Translating gives CASSLDRGWAGELFF.

The table lists this clone with a count of one. The chain recombines TRBV30 with TRBJ2-7, with TRBD2 matching 14 bases. Germline V CDR1 and CDR2: GTSNPN, SVGIG (reference sequence). The V and J ends lost 2 bases and 1 base, in that order; junction bases with no gene match: 4. This CDR3 comprises 16 residues. The CDR3 nucleotides read TGTGCCTGGAGTTGGGGGACTAGCGGGGGTTCCTACGAGCAGTACTTC. The encoded protein is CAWSWGTSGGSYEQYF.

The chain recombines TRBV11-3 with TRBJ1-3; 10 positions match TRBD1. CDR1 and CDR2 (germline): SGHNT, YENEEA. After removal of 0 bases from V and 1 base from J, the junction contained 15 bases not matched to a gene. The CDR3 extends over 21 amino acids. The CDR3 sequence: CASSLDLLSPGTGVSGNTIYF. As DNA, the CDR3 is TGTGCCAGCAGCTTAGACCTCCTTTCCCCGGGGACAGGGGTTTCTGGAAACACCATATATTTT.

This clone has just one count. The CDR3 sequence: CASSLDQGSIDEQYF. The CDR3 bases are TGTGCCAGCAGCTTGGATCAGGGTTCGATCGACGAGCAGTACTTC. This rearrangement joins TRBV5-8 to TRBJ2-7; maybe TRBD1 (5 bases). The CDR3 covers 15 residues. Germline V gene data show CDR1 as SGHTS and CDR2 as YDEGEE. The germline V and J ends were trimmed by 0 bases and 5 bases, with 15 bases remaining between them.

The genes are TRBV3-1 (or the pseudogene TRBV3-2) and TRBJ1-2; 7 bases are shared with TRBD1. The trim removed 1 base at V and 8 bases at J, leaving 7 bases unmatched. The CDR3 runs to 14 residues. Germline CDR1 LGHDT, CDR2 YNNKEL (reference sequence). CDR3 residues: CASSQGTGVGGYTF. In DNA form, the CDR3 reads TGTGCCAGCAGCCAAGGAACAGGGGTCGGCGGCTACACCTTC.

This clone came up a few times. The chain uses TRBV18 and TRBJ2-3; the D gene is possibly TRBD1 (5 bases). V was cut by 1 base and J by 6 bases, with 17 bases left in between. The CDR3 length is 16 residues. Germline loops: CDR1 KGHSH, CDR2 LQKENI. This CDR3 is CASSPLAQGSGDTQYF. For the CDR3, the DNA is TGTGCCAGCTCACCACTTGCCCAGGGAAGTGGGGATACGCAGTATTTT.

CDR3 DNA: TGCGCCAGCAGCCGGCTGGGACTCCGCACAGATACGCAGTATTTT. It specifies CASSRLGLRTDTQYF. This rearrangement joins TRBV4-1 to TRBJ2-3; possible D gene TRBD2, 6 bases. Trimming shortened V by 4 bases and J by 1 base, and 12 bases separated the two germline ends. Germline assignment: CDR1 MGHRA and CDR2 YSYEKL. The CDR3 length is 15 residues.

The chain joins TRBV7-8 to TRBJ2-3; 9 nucleotides agree with TRBD1. The germline gives CDR1 SGHVS, CDR2 FQNEAQ. Trimming removed 3 bases from V and 3 bases from J; junction bases left unmatched: 10. The CDR3 covers 17 residues. The CDR3: CASSFGTGRGGTDTQYF. The DNA for the CDR3 is TGTGCCAGCAGCTTCGGGACAGGGAGGGGTGGAACAGATACGCAGTATTTT.

This sequence joins TRBV7-3 and TRBJ2-1, with 7 bases fitting TRBD1. The germline V gene encodes CDR1 SGHTA and CDR2 FQGTGA. This CDR3 has 18 amino acids. V was pared by 5 bases and J by 7 bases, with 20 bases of the junction left unmatched. Here the CDR3 reads CASSQNPSDRVVLNEQFF. The CDR3 coding sequence is TGTGCCAGCAGCCAAAACCCATCCGACAGGGTGGTATTAAATGAGCAGTTCTTC.

This clone was recorded once. The J gene is TRBJ2-3, the V gene TRBV9; D is ambiguous. V was shortened by 3 bases and J by 0 bases, with 17 bases between the two germline ends. Germline V gives CDR1 SGDLS, CDR2 YYNGEE. The CDR3 length is 17 residues. Here the CDR3 reads CASSEVLSLASTDTQYF. The CDR3 nucleotides are TGTGCCAGCAGCGAGGTACTTTCTTTAGCTAGCACAGATACGCAGTATTTT.